This entry lists 5 T cell receptor beta chains sequenced from one sample in a study of cytomegalovirus exposure and HLA in healthy donors. The PCR ran on 60 Vbeta and 13 Jbeta primers. The table came from immunoSEQ multiplex PCR; TCRdb's copy has only in-frame clones and leaves some out. The profile shows some 190,000 clones, 75% to 85% of them singletons. Sequencing was performed on PBMCs. These receptor sequences come from a woman aged 45-65 years in good health and CMV-seronegative.

CDR3 in DNA: TGTGCCAGCAGCCAAACTGCACCGGGACAGGGATTCTACGAGCAGTACTTC. This encodes CASSQTAPGQGFYEQYF. This chain connects TRBV7-9 to TRBJ2-7, with 9 bases fitting TRBD1. The CDR3 loop spans 17 amino acids. The V segment lost 5 bases and the J segment 3 bases; nucleotides outside the gene matches: 14. CDR1 and CDR2 from the germline V gene are SEHNR and FQNEAQ (reference sequence).

As DNA, the CDR3 is TGTGCCAGCAATAAAGCGGGGTCCACCTACGAGCAGTACTTC. It specifies CASNKAGSTYEQYF. The rearrangement uses TRBV28 and TRBJ2-7; TRBD2 matches 7 bases. V lost 7 bases to trimming and J lost 2 bases; unmatched junction nucleotides: 8. Germline CDR1 is MDHEN and CDR2 is SYDVKM. This CDR3 has 14 residues.

V gene TRBV5-1 combines with J gene TRBJ2-1; possibly TRBD2 for D (7 bases). The CDR3 covers 14 residues. V was pared by 4 bases and J by 5 bases, with 13 bases between. CDR1 and CDR2 (germline): SGHRS, YFSETQ. The CDR3 DNA is TGCGCCAGCAGCCGTATGGGGGGGCACAATGAGCAGTTCTTC. Translating it yields CASSRMGGHNEQFF. Using reference TRBV5-1 and TRBJ2-1 for the parts outside the CDR3, the full variable domain is KAGVTQTPRYLIKTRGQQVTLSCSPISGHRSVSWYQQTPGQGLQFLFEYFSETQRNKGNFPGRFSGRQFSNSRSEMNVSTLELGDSALYLCASSRMGGHNEQFFGPGTRLTVL.

The V and J genes are TRBV5-1 and TRBJ2-2; 11 nucleotides line up with TRBD2. Trimming took 3 bases from V and 6 from J; bases not matched to a gene: 4. Germline CDR1 is SGHRS and CDR2 is YFSETQ. This CDR3 comprises 15 residues. The CDR3 reads CASSSTSGAAGELFF. The CDR3 DNA is TGCGCCAGCAGCTCGACTAGCGGGGCCGCCGGGGAGCTGTTTTTT.

V and J are TRBV7-2 and TRBJ2-7; D is possibly TRBD1 (5 bases). The CDR3 totals 12 residues. Germline V gene lookup returns CDR1 SGHTA and CDR2 FQGNSA. V gave up 5 bases and J gave up 7 bases, with 12 bases separating them. Written as DNA, the CDR3 is TGTGCCAGCAGCGCGGACAAGGGTGAGCAGTACTTC. This encodes CASSADKGEQYF.